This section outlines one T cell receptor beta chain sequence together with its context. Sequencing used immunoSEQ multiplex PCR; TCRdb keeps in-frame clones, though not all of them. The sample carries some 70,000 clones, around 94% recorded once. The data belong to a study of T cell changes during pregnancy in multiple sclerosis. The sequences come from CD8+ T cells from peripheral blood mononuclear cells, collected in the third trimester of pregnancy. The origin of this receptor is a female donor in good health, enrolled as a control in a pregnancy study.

CDR3: CASSPRGRGIVENIQYF. The CDR3 DNA reads as TGTGCCAGCAGTCCCCGGGGTCGGGGTATCGTCGAAAACATTCAGTACTTC. The gene calls are TRBV27 and TRBJ2-4; perhaps TRBD2 as D (5 bases). V was clipped by 5 bases and J by 5 bases, with 22 bases between them. Germline V lookup: CDR1 MNHEY, CDR2 SMNVEV (reference sequence). The CDR3 runs to 17 residues.